Listed here are 18 T cell receptor beta chains from one sample, sequenced in a study of blood T cell repertoires in COVID-19. Measured with immunoSEQ multiplex PCR; TCRdb has only the in-frame clones, and not every one. The repertoire holds 35,000 to 55,000 clones, with approximately 90% as singletons. The sample consisted of peripheral blood. Receptor source: a man between 70 and 80 years old with active COVID-19.

This sequence joins TRBV27 and TRBJ1-2; 11 bases map to TRBD1. The CDR3 sequence is 13 residues long. Per the germline V gene, CDR1 is MNHEY and CDR2 is SMNVEV (reference sequence). V shed 3 bases, J shed 8 bases, and the junction held 2 bases outside the gene matches. CDR3 sequence: CASSFGTGGGYTF. In DNA, the CDR3 is TGTGCCAGCAGTTTCGGGACAGGGGGAGGCTACACCTTC.

This chain links TRBV4-3 with TRBJ2-3; D remains unclear. The CDR3 length is 13 residues. Germline V gene lookup returns CDR1 LGHNA and CDR2 YSLEER. Trimming pared 0 bases from V and 6 bases from J, leaving 7 bases between. The CDR3 is CASSQDASDTQYF. The CDR3 DNA reads TGCGCCAGCAGCCAAGACGCGTCTGATACGCAGTATTTT.

This clone appeared a few times. This chain connects TRBV11-2 to TRBJ2-7; D is uncertain. Germline CDR1 reads SGHAT; CDR2 reads FQNNGV. Trimming took off 0 bases at V and 0 bases at J, with 12 bases between the two ends. This CDR3 region has 16 residues. CDR3 protein: CASSLDARRSSYEQYF. In nucleotides, the CDR3 is TGTGCCAGCAGCTTAGATGCCAGAAGAAGCTCCTACGAGCAGTACTTC. The complete variable domain, with remaining parts taken from reference TRBV11-2 and TRBJ2-7, reads EAGVAQSPRYKIIEKRQSVAFWCNPISGHATLYWYQQILGQGPKLLIQFQNNGVVDDSQLPKDRFSAERLKGVDSTLKIQPAKLEDSAVYLCASSLDARRSSYEQYFGPGTRLTVT.

This clone occurred a few times. The V call is TRBV7-2, the J call TRBJ1-5; 9 nucleotides align to TRBD1. CDR3 length: 13 amino acids. Trimming removed 5 bases from V and 7 bases from J; junction bases left unmatched: 3. CDR1 is SGHTA, CDR2 FQGNSA, per germline. CDR3 coding DNA: TGTGCCAGCAGCGCCGACAGGGGGCAGCCCCAGCATTTT. Encoded protein: CASSADRGQPQHF.

The CDR3 spells CASSRHGGQETQYF. Here the CDR3 DNA reads TGTGCCAGCAGCAGGCACGGGGGTCAAGAGACCCAGTACTTC. The genes are TRBV5-6 and TRBJ2-5, with D perhaps TRBD2 (6 bases). Trimming removed 4 bases at V and 2 bases at J, with 12 bases between. The CDR3 is made up of 14 amino acids. Germline values: CDR1 SGHDT, CDR2 YYEEEE.

This rearrangement joins TRBV19 to TRBJ1-1; D might be TRBD1 (5 bases). V lost 0 bases, J lost 3 bases, and 8 bases lay in between. The CDR3 length is 14 residues. The germline CDR1 and CDR2 sequences are LNHDA and SQIVND (reference sequence). The CDR3 DNA reads TGTGCCAGTAGTATAGACAGGGCGGACACTGAAGCTTTCTTT. It is translated as CASSIDRADTEAFF.

This clone has a single count. The chain couples TRBV20-1 to TRBJ1-6; D is uncertain. CDR3 length equals 13 residues. The V end was cut by 3 bases, the J end by 11 bases, with 14 bases between. Germline values: CDR1 DFQATT, CDR2 SNEGSKA (reference sequence). CDR3 sequence: CSASRGGKTPLHF. The CDR3, as DNA: TGCAGTGCTAGTCGTGGCGGCAAAACACCCCTCCACTTT.

The rearrangement uses TRBV6-5 and TRBJ2-7; 8 bases are a match to TRBD1. V gave up 0 bases and J gave up 5 bases; unmatched junction bases: 6. The CDR3 runs 15 residues. Germline V CDR1 and CDR2: MNHEY, SVGAGI. CDR3 loop: CASSYSWTGRHEQYF. DNA for the CDR3: TGTGCCAGCAGTTACTCTTGGACAGGGAGGCACGAGCAGTACTTC.

This clone came up once. This chain uses TRBV11-2 with TRBJ1-5; 9 bases align to TRBD1. The ends lost 5 bases at V and 4 bases at J; junction bases unmatched: 6. CDR1 is SGHAT and CDR2 is FQNNGV in the germline V gene. The CDR3 spans 15 residues. CDR3 sequence reads: CASSPGQGKNQPQHF. In DNA, the CDR3 is TGTGCCAGCAGCCCGGGACAGGGCAAGAATCAGCCCCAGCATTTT.

In this sample, this clone turned up once. The V gene is TRBV2, the J gene TRBJ2-1, with 10 bases aligning to TRBD2. Losses at the gene ends were 6 bases for V and 7 bases for J; bases not matched to a gene: 12. Germline V gives CDR1 SNHLY, CDR2 FYNNEI. The CDR3 has 16 residues. CDR3 DNA sequence: TGTGCCAGCAGCCCAGATAGCGGGGGGCCAGGGAATGAGCAGTTCTTC. The encoded protein is CASSPDSGGPGNEQFF. Filled out from reference TRBV2 and TRBJ2-1, the complete variable domain reads EPEVTQTPSHQVTQMGQEVILRCVPISNHLYFYWYRQILGQKVEFLVSFYNNEISEKSEIFDDQFSVERPDGSNFTLKIRSTKLEDSAMYFCASSPDSGGPGNEQFFGPGTRLTVL.

The chain employs TRBV10-1 and TRBJ2-3, with 11 bases that match TRBD2. V trimming: 6 bases; J trimming: 2 bases; junction bases outside the gene matches: 4. This CDR3 contains 15 residues. The germline V gene has CDR1 WNHNN and CDR2 SYGVQD (reference sequence). CDR3 DNA: TGCGCCAGCAGGACTAGCGGGGCTAACACAGATACGCAGTATTTT. Protein: CASRTSGANTDTQYF.

The chain has TRBV28 and TRBJ1-3; 8 bases fit TRBD1. With V trimmed by 6 bases and J by 4 bases, 8 bases remained unmatched. The germline gives CDR1 MDHEN, CDR2 SYDVKM. The CDR3 contains 15 residues. This CDR3 is CASSPLDRVGNTIYF. The DNA of the CDR3 is TGTGCCAGCAGCCCTCTGGACAGGGTAGGAAACACCATATATTTT.

The chain recombines TRBV3-1 (or the pseudogene TRBV3-2) with TRBJ1-1, with 12 bases that match TRBD1. The CDR3 is 14 amino acids. Germline CDR1 reads LGHDT; CDR2 reads YNNKEL (reference sequence). V shed 4 bases and J 4 bases; nucleotides not matched to a gene: 1. The CDR3 region is CASSRGQGATEAFF. In DNA, the CDR3 is TGTGCCAGCAGCCGGGGACAGGGGGCCACTGAAGCTTTCTTT.

The chain has TRBV11-2 and TRBJ2-3; 13 nucleotides match TRBD2. The CDR3 has 18 amino acids. The V gene end was trimmed by 3 bases and the J gene end by 5 bases; junction bases not matched to a gene: 11. Per germline, CDR1 SGHAT and CDR2 FQNNGV. CDR3 coding DNA: TGTGCCAGCAGCTTGAGGGGCACTAGCGGGGGGGCCAGAGATACGCAGTATTTT. Translated: CASSLRGTSGGARDTQYF.

The chain has TRBV19 and TRBJ2-7; 7 bases fit TRBD1. The germline V gene has CDR1 LNHDA and CDR2 SQIVND (reference sequence). V lost 5 bases to trimming and J lost 0 bases; unmatched junction nucleotides: 4. The CDR3 length is 14 residues. The CDR3 sequence: CASSPRDSSYEQYF. The CDR3 DNA is TGTGCCAGTAGTCCGAGGGACAGCTCCTACGAGCAGTACTTC. The whole variable domain, filled in from reference TRBV19 and TRBJ2-7, reads DGGITQSPKYLFRKEGQNVTLSCEQNLNHDAMYWYRQDPGQGLRLIYYSQIVNDFQKGDIAEGYSVSREKKESFPLTVTSAQKNPTAFYLCASSPRDSSYEQYFGPGTRLTVT.

This chain joins TRBV6-2 or TRBV6-3 and TRBJ2-7, with 7 bases that match TRBD1. The J segment lost 2 bases and the V segment lost 4 bases, leaving 5 bases of the junction unmatched. Germline CDR1 reads MNHEY; CDR2 reads SVGEGT. The CDR3 runs 14 residues. CDR3 sequence: CASSSPTGTYEQYF. The CDR3 DNA follows: TGTGCCAGCAGTTCCCCGACAGGGACCTACGAGCAGTACTTC.

The chain couples TRBV6-2 or TRBV6-3 to TRBJ1-6; 7 positions match TRBD1. The CDR3 consists of 18 residues. V shed 2 bases, J shed 3 bases, and the junction held 10 bases outside the gene matches. The V gene's germline CDR1 is MNHEY and CDR2 SVGEGT. The CDR3 here is CASSYDRNRGHYNSPLHF. CDR3 in DNA: TGTGCCAGCAGTTACGATAGAAACAGGGGTCACTATAATTCACCCCTCCACTTT.

V and J are TRBV7-9 and TRBJ2-2; 7 bases align to TRBD1. In germline, CDR1 is SEHNR, CDR2 FQNEAQ (reference sequence). This CDR3 spans 15 amino acids. The junction had 3 bases not matched to a gene; V was cut back by 2 bases and J by 3 bases. The CDR3 DNA follows: TGTGCCAGCAGCTTATCCGGGACAGACACCGGGGAGCTGTTTTTT. It yields the protein CASSLSGTDTGELFF.